A single T cell receptor (beta chain) is shown here with its context. This sample was included in a study of blood T cell repertoires in COVID-19. Study background: T cells, B-cell-depleted T cells, or PBMCs supplied cDNA or gDNA.

In the source study's methods: Researchers report that nucleated cell counts were estimated from reference gene primer amplification. Assay used: immunoSEQ multiplex PCR; TCRdb lists only in-frame clones, some missing. The DNA gave D and trimming, while V, J and clone size come from that table. The sample lists 250,000 to 300,000 clones, around four fifths occurring once. Trimming cost V 6 bases and J 2 bases; bases outside gene matches: 15. Germline loops: CDR1 MNHEY, CDR2 SMNVEV (reference sequence). The CDR3 runs to 18 residues. J is TRBJ1-2 and V is TRBV27, with 10 positions matching TRBD1. Sequenced: peripheral blood. The sequence derives from a man aged 55 to 70 who had recovered from COVID-19. The CDR3 sequence: CASRQLSPGQGTNYGYTF. The CDR3 DNA follows: TGTGCCAGCAGGCAACTTTCCCCGGGACAGGGGACCAACTATGGCTACACCTTC.